This T cell receptor (beta chain) stems from a study of regulatory T cells in long-lasting Graves disease. The time point denotes: newly diagnosed GD, antithyroid drugs for less than 3 months. Generation of the TCR library employed RNA extracted from PBMCs. The CDR3 loop spans 13 amino acids. V lost 8 bases to trimming and J lost 4 bases, with 9 bases between them. The germline gives CDR1 SNHLY, CDR2 FYNNEI. iRepertoire HTBI primers and Arm-PCR of CDR3 regions built TCR beta libraries. TCRdb used MiXCR to reprocess the multiplex PCR reads, holding one entry per CDR3 protein. The sample has approximately 300,000 distinct CDR3 sequences; about a sixth are singletons.

The sequenced sample was peripheral blood mononuclear cells (PBMCs), obtained at new diagnosis, from a patient treated with antithyroid drugs. The sequence came from a female donor with Graves disease. The chain links TRBV2 to TRBJ2-6, with D perhaps TRBD1 (5 bases). The CDR3 coding sequence is TGTGCCAGCCAGGGCGACGGGGCCAACGTCCTGACTTTC. This gives the protein CASQGDGANVLTF.